The clone carrying this TCR beta chain has at least ten counts. Its antigen remains unknown. With 4 bases removed from V and 4 bases from J, the gap between germline ends came to 17 bases. Germline CDR1 and CDR2: MNHEY and SVGEGT. This CDR3 is 15 amino acids long. The sample belongs to a study of identical twins. Template switching created a universal primer site, and the cDNA included unique molecular identifiers. TCRdb ran MiXCR on the 5' RACE reads and lists one entry per CDR3 protein. The profile shows 250,000 or so distinct CDR3 sequences, about 8.3% of them singletons. General study findings and limits: The study found excess low generation probability among twin-shared out-of-frame alpha sequences. Analyses based on zero insertions could be partly confounded by invariant MAIT and iNKT cells. Cross-sectional statistics, not tracking of the same donors, supported the conclusions.

These data were also filed under a second study, of yellow fever vaccine responses in identical twins.

This TCR derives from a woman between 18 and 29 years old in good health. This chain uses TRBV6-2 or TRBV6-3 with TRBJ2-7; possibly TRBD1 or TRBD2 for D (5 bases each). Sequencing was done on a sample of CD8+ T cells sorted from blood. The CDR3 DNA reads as TGTGCCAGCAGTTCAGCCGGGACGGATATTTACGAGCAGTACTTC. Translation: CASSSAGTDIYEQYF.